This TCR beta chain was captured by sequencing in a study of blood T cell repertoires in COVID-19. Study context: Italy, Spain and the United States were the sources of the convalescent and acute COVID-19 samples.

CDR1 is MNHEY, CDR2 SMNVEV, per germline (reference sequence). Trimming removed 2 bases at V and 1 base at J, with 6 bases between. The CDR3 has 15 amino acids. Profiling relied on immunoSEQ multiplex PCR, and the TCRdb table lists in-frame clones only, not all of them. Here the sample spans about 120,000 clones, about 90% being singletons. The V and J genes are TRBV27 and TRBJ2-6; unclear D gene. The source is a woman in her fifties or sixties with COVID-19, enrolled during active disease. Sequenced: peripheral blood. This CDR3 is CASSLEASGANVLTF. The CDR3 DNA reads as TGTGCCAGCAGTTTAGAAGCGTCTGGGGCCAACGTCCTGACTTTC.